This T cell receptor beta chain appears in the sequencing data of a study of T cell responses to AZD1222 COVID-19 vaccine. Overall study findings and caveats: Females outnumbered males among donors, who were mostly white British; clonal diversity was possibly underestimated.

Remarks on this clone: What it recognizes is unknown.

Some clones are missing from TCRdb's copy, which holds only in-frame ones; the method was immunoSEQ multiplex PCR. The sample lists around 250,000 clones, approximately 93% occurring once. The specimen comprised peripheral blood, sampled on day 0 of AZD1222 vaccination. The origin of this receptor is an adult in good health.

The chain's CDR3 is CASRLSGPRFF. The CDR3 DNA sequence: TGTGCCAGCAGACTTAGCGGGCCCCGGTTCTTC. The chain combines TRBV7-2 with TRBJ2-1, with 7 bases matching TRBD2. V lost 6 bases, J lost 15 bases, and 8 bases stayed unmatched. Germline CDR1 reads SGHTA; CDR2 reads FQGNSA. This CDR3 spans 11 amino acids.